A single sample gave rise to the 7 T cell receptor beta chains below, sequenced in a study of blood T cells in healthy people across ages. With a J-beta primer mix and a sample-barcoded 5' primer, a second PCR ran about 6 to 11 cycles. TCRdb called the 5' RACE reads again in MiXCR, with one record for every CDR3 protein. Seen here are about 730,000 distinct CDR3 sequences, roughly 45% observed once, and the top ten hold around 20%. The sequenced sample was blood. The receptors shown here come from a woman in her sixties or seventies in good health.

The chain couples TRBV18 to TRBJ2-1; D remains unclear. The CDR3 has 13 amino acids. With 0 bases removed from V and 8 bases from J, the gap between germline ends came to 8 bases. CDR1 and CDR2 from the germline V gene are KGHSH and LQKENI. The CDR3 reads CASSPPGSDEQFF. The CDR3 DNA is TGTGCCAGCTCACCACCAGGAAGCGATGAGCAGTTCTTC.

J is TRBJ1-5 and V is TRBV4-1, with D perhaps matching TRBD1 (5 bases). Germline V lookup: CDR1 MGHRA, CDR2 YSYEKL. V was shortened by 1 base and J by 4 bases, with 17 bases between the two germline ends. The CDR3 spans 17 residues. The CDR3 DNA reads as TGCGCCAGCAGCCAAGCTAGGCAGGACCAGGGTAATCAGCCCCAGCATTTT. Protein: CASSQARQDQGNQPQHF.

In this sample, this clonotype turned up many times. This chain links TRBV29-1 with TRBJ1-2; D remains unclear. V shed 0 bases and J shed 0 bases, with 8 bases lying between them. In germline, CDR1 is SQVTM, CDR2 ANQGSEA. CDR3 length: 14 residues. CDR3 nucleotides: TGCAGCGTTGAAGAGGGGAACTCTAACTATGGCTACACCTTC. Amino acid sequence: CSVEEGNSNYGYTF.

This clonotype was seen only a few times. The V and J genes are TRBV20-1 and TRBJ2-1; TRBD1 matches at 10 bases. The CDR3 is made up of 16 amino acids. CDR1 and CDR2 from the germline V gene are DFQATT and SNEGSKA (reference sequence). V was pared by 0 bases and J by 2 bases, with 4 bases of the junction left unmatched. The CDR3 nucleotides are TGCAGTGCTAGAGATACCGGACAGGGGGCCTACAATGAGCAGTTCTTC. Translated, it gives CSARDTGQGAYNEQFF.

V and J are TRBV19 and TRBJ2-4, with 7 bases aligning to TRBD1. In germline, CDR1 is LNHDA, CDR2 SQIVND (reference sequence). This CDR3 has 13 amino acids. J lost 7 bases, V lost 4 bases, and 4 bases had no gene match. The CDR3 sequence is CASSTGQSNIQYF. In nucleotides, the CDR3 is TGTGCCAGTAGTACGGGACAGTCGAACATTCAGTACTTC.

This clonotype was detected only once. One junction end disagrees with the germline gene, perhaps due to a read error. The chain recombines TRBV15 with TRBJ1-2; possibly TRBD1 for D (6 bases). Per germline, CDR1 LNHNV and CDR2 YYDKDF (reference sequence). The CDR3 has 15 amino acids. This CDR3 reads CATSRSPRGTYVYTF. In nucleotides, the CDR3 is TGTGCCACCAGCAGGTCCCCCAGGGGAACTTATGTCTACACCTTC.

This chain connects TRBV27 to TRBJ1-1, with 8 bases aligning to TRBD1. There are 17 residues in the CDR3. Germline V gives CDR1 MNHEY, CDR2 SMNVEV (reference sequence). After removal of 6 bases from V and 4 bases from J, the junction contained 16 bases not matched to a gene. The CDR3 DNA follows: TGTGCCAGCAGGACCATTCTCAGGGGGCAGAGGGGCACTGAAGCTTTCTTT. Translating gives CASRTILRGQRGTEAFF.